Below are 17 T cell receptor beta chains sequenced from a single sample in a study of blood T cell repertoires in COVID-19. Sequencing was performed with immunoSEQ multiplex PCR; in TCRdb, only in-frame clones are kept and a portion is missing. The sample carries about 140,000 clones, 84% recorded once. Sequencing was performed on peripheral blood. The receptor source for this set is a man aged 55 to 70 with active or convalescent COVID-19.

The chain employs TRBV10-2 and TRBJ2-7; D is uncertain. The CDR3 totals 13 residues. The germline gives CDR1 WSHSY, CDR2 SAAADI. Trimming shortened V by 6 bases and J by 0 bases, and 9 bases separated the two germline ends. The CDR3 here is CASRTRLSYEQYV. In nucleotides, the CDR3 is TGCGCCAGCAGAACGCGGCTCTCCTACGAGCAGTACGTC.

The genes are TRBV18 and TRBJ1-1, with 9 bases that match TRBD1. Germline-derived CDR1 and CDR2 are KGHSH and LQKENI. The CDR3 has 16 residues. V was pared by 2 bases and J by 4 bases, with 8 bases of the junction left unmatched. The CDR3: CASSPGTGSVGTEAFF. CDR3 nucleotides: TGTGCCAGCTCACCAGGGACAGGGTCTGTCGGCACTGAAGCTTTCTTT.

The rearrangement joins TRBV11-2 to TRBJ1-2; TRBD1 matches 7 bases. This CDR3 is built from 15 residues. Trimming at V came to 5 bases and at J to 1 base, leaving 7 bases not matched to a gene. CDR1 is SGHAT, CDR2 FQNNGV, per germline. This CDR3 is CASSLRRDSNYGYTF. CDR3 nucleotide sequence: TGTGCCAGCAGCCTTCGTAGGGACAGTAACTATGGCTACACCTTC.

The chain is built from TRBV5-1 and TRBJ2-1; a weak D match, TRBD2 (7 bases). V was trimmed by 4 bases and J by 4 bases, leaving 15 bases between them. Germline V lookup: CDR1 SGHRS, CDR2 YFSETQ. The CDR3 spans 15 residues. CDR3 in amino acids: CASSDEGGQYNEQFF. CDR3 bases: TGCGCCAGCAGCGATGAGGGGGGGCAGTACAATGAGCAGTTCTTC.

The CDR3 nucleotides read TGTGCCAGCAGCTTAGGGGGGGTCGATAATTCACCCCTCCACTTT. This translates into CASSLGGVDNSPLHF. V and J are TRBV7-9 and TRBJ1-6; TRBD1 is a possible D gene (5 bases). CDR1 SEHNR and CDR2 FQNEAQ come from the germline V gene (reference sequence). The CDR3 extends over 15 amino acids. Trimming removed 1 base from V and 5 bases from J, with 9 bases in between. Full variable domain (outside the CDR3, taken from reference TRBV7-9 and TRBJ1-6): DTGVSQNPRHKITKRGQNVTFRCDPISEHNRLYWYRQTLGQGPEFLTYFQNEAQLEKSRLLSDRFSAERPKGSFSTLEIQRTEQGDSAMYLCASSLGGVDNSPLHFGNGTRLTVT.

This chain connects TRBV7-8 to TRBJ2-2; D possibly corresponds to TRBD2 (6 bases). V lost 6 bases and J lost 8, with 16 bases in between. The CDR3 sequence is 14 residues long. Looked up from germline, CDR1 is SGHVS and CDR2 is FQNEAQ. Written as DNA, the CDR3 is TGTGCCAGCAGAGAAGACCCGGCGGGAGGGGAGCTGTTTTTT. Its translation is CASREDPAGGELFF.

The V and J genes are TRBV30 and TRBJ2-5; 9 nucleotides match TRBD2. Germline CDR1 is GTSNPN and CDR2 is SVGIG (reference sequence). The J segment lost 1 base and the V segment lost 1 base, leaving 13 bases of the junction unmatched. The CDR3 consists of 18 residues. CDR3 nucleotides: TGTGCCTGGAGTGGCGCCGGAGGTATAGCGGGGGTCCAAGAGACCCAGTACTTC. Translating gives CAWSGAGGIAGVQETQYF.

The J gene is TRBJ1-5, the V gene TRBV15, with 7 bases lining up with TRBD1. Looked up from germline, CDR1 is LNHNV and CDR2 is YYDKDF (reference sequence). The J segment lost 3 bases and the V segment lost 3 bases, leaving 5 bases of the junction unmatched. CDR3 length: 15 amino acids. The CDR3: CATSRGDRTNQPQHF. CDR3 nucleotide sequence: TGTGCCACCAGCAGGGGGGACAGAACCAATCAGCCCCAGCATTTT.

CDR3 DNA: TGTGCCAGCAGCTCAGCAGGGGGGCTAAAGCAGTACGTC. This gives the protein CASSSAGGLKQYV. The chain combines TRBV14 with TRBJ2-7; D is possibly TRBD1 (7 bases). There are 13 residues in the CDR3. The V gene's germline CDR1 is SGHDN and CDR2 FVKESK. V was clipped by 5 bases and J by 8 bases, with 16 bases between them.

For the CDR3, the DNA is TGCGCCAGCAGCCAAAATACGGGGGGTCCGAATACGCAGTATTTT. Translating it yields CASSQNTGGPNTQYF. The V and J genes are TRBV4-1 and TRBJ2-3; 7 bases line up with TRBD2. CDR3 length: 15 amino acids. V lost 2 bases to trimming and J lost 7 bases; unmatched junction nucleotides: 9. CDR1 MGHRA and CDR2 YSYEKL come from the germline V gene.

The chain couples TRBV12-3 or TRBV12-4 to TRBJ1-2; D is perhaps TRBD1 (6 bases). This CDR3 is built from 13 residues. V lost 5 bases and J lost 4, with 11 bases in between. The CDR3 here is CASSPRTVYGYTF. The CDR3 region has the DNA TGTGCCAGCAGTCCGAGGACAGTCTATGGCTACACCTTC.

This chain joins TRBV6-2 or TRBV6-3 and TRBJ1-5, with 7 bases lining up with TRBD1. CDR1 is MNHEY and CDR2 is SVGEGT in the germline V gene. V dropped 2 bases and J dropped 7; count of bases not matched to a gene: 8. There are 15 residues in the CDR3. The CDR3 DNA follows: TGTGCCAGCAGTTACACGAACAGGGGCTACCAGCCCCAGCATTTT. Protein sequence: CASSYTNRGYQPQHF.

This sequence joins TRBV7-6 and TRBJ1-1; TRBD1 matches at 8 bases. V lost 2 bases to trimming and J lost 2 bases; unmatched junction nucleotides: 4. Germline V gene lookup returns CDR1 SGHVS and CDR2 FNYEAQ. CDR3 length: 15 residues. This CDR3 reads CASSLSAGGNTEAFF. DNA for the CDR3: TGTGCCAGCAGCTTATCGGCAGGGGGCAACACTGAAGCTTTCTTT.

The J gene is TRBJ2-3, the V gene TRBV24-1; 15 nucleotides line up with TRBD2. Germline V lookup: CDR1 KGHDR, CDR2 SFDVKD. This CDR3 has 16 amino acids. V trimming: 4 bases; J trimming: 5 bases; junction bases outside the gene matches: 3. Written as DNA, the CDR3 is TGTGCCACCAGTGACTCGGGACTAGCGGGAGGAGATACGCAGTATTTT. Its translation: CATSDSGLAGGDTQYF.

The V and J genes are TRBV11-3 and TRBJ2-1, with TRBD2 identical over 15 bases. V was clipped by 5 bases and J by 8 bases; unmatched bases: 10. This CDR3 has 17 amino acids. CDR1 is SGHNT, CDR2 YENEEA, per germline. The CDR3 DNA follows: TGTGCCAGCAGCGCCGGGACTAGCGGGGGGCAGACCGATGAGCAGTTCTTC. Amino acids: CASSAGTSGGQTDEQFF.

This chain joins TRBV4-3 and TRBJ1-1; D unclear. Deletions cut 0 bases from V and 0 bases from J, with 11 bases between. CDR1 LGHNA and CDR2 YSLEER come from the germline V gene. CDR3 length: 16 amino acids. The CDR3 sequence: CASSQEAWSVNTEAFF. The CDR3 bases are TGCGCCAGCAGCCAAGAAGCTTGGAGTGTGAACACTGAAGCTTTCTTT.

V is TRBV2 and J is TRBJ2-1, with TRBD2 identical over 9 bases. V shed 7 bases, J shed 7 bases, and the junction held 5 bases outside the gene matches. Germline CDR1 is SNHLY and CDR2 is FYNNEI. This CDR3 contains 13 residues. CDR3 DNA sequence: TGTGCCAGCACCGGGACTAGCTTTAATGAGCAGTTCTTC. Encoded protein: CASTGTSFNEQFF.